This T cell receptor beta chain was sequenced in a study of identical twins. Study-level findings and limits: Conclusions were based on cross-sectional statistical analysis, without following the same donors.

The CDR3 runs 15 residues. Trimming removed 0 bases at V and 3 bases at J, with 9 bases between. The germline CDR1 and CDR2 sequences are SGHTA and FQGNSA. This clonotype turned up a few times. Its antigen is as yet unknown. cDNA molecules carried unique molecular identifiers, and template switching added a universal primer site. Via MiXCR, TCRdb re-called the 5' RACE reads, giving one row per CDR3 protein. This sample has around 1.7 million distinct CDR3 sequences; about 32% occur once, and the top ten carry approximately 0.25%. Material: cord blood. The genes are TRBV7-2 and TRBJ2-1; D is unclear. The sequence came from a newborn girl in good health. DNA for the CDR3: TGTGCCAGCAGCTTAGCATCCCGGATCTACAATGAGCAGTTCTTC. Translation gives CASSLASRIYNEQFF.